These 18 T cell receptor beta chains came from one sample sequenced in a study of cytotoxic CD8 clonotypes in ibrutinib-treated CLL. The protocol was immunoSEQ multiplex PCR, while the TCRdb copy is restricted to in-frame clones and leaves out a portion. The sample consists of approximately 340,000 clones, 67% of them appearing once. The sequencing used PBMCs, collected after 36 months of ibrutinib treatment. These receptors were collected from a human donor with chronic lymphocytic leukemia.

The V call is TRBV19, the J call TRBJ1-2; the match to TRBD1 covers 7 bases. V lost 5 bases and J lost 4; bases outside the gene matches: 7. This CDR3 spans 14 amino acids. Germline CDR1 and CDR2: LNHDA and SQIVND (reference sequence). CDR3 amino acids: CASSADRRSYGYTF. The CDR3 DNA sequence: TGTGCCAGTAGTGCGGACAGGAGGAGCTATGGCTACACCTTC.

This chain connects TRBV4-1 to TRBJ2-5; D not certain. Germline V gene data show CDR1 as MGHRA and CDR2 as YSYEKL. The CDR3 length is 14 residues. Between the trimmed V and J ends, which lost 0 bases and 5 bases, there was a span of 10 bases. The CDR3 protein is CASSQESPRETQYF. The CDR3 nucleotides are TGCGCCAGCAGCCAAGAGTCACCCAGGGAGACCCAGTACTTC.

The chain carries TRBV5-1 and TRBJ2-1; D gene uncertain. In germline, CDR1 is SGHRS, CDR2 YFSETQ. The CDR3 has 14 amino acids. V was cut by 4 bases and J by 6 bases, with 14 bases left in between. The CDR3 protein is CASSNYYPGNEQFF. The CDR3 region has the DNA TGCGCCAGCAGCAATTATTACCCGGGCAATGAGCAGTTCTTC.

V and J are TRBV19 and TRBJ2-7; tentative D call: TRBD1 (6 bases). V was pared by 8 bases and J by 0 bases, with 11 bases between. CDR3 length: 13 residues. Per germline, CDR1 LNHDA and CDR2 SQIVND (reference sequence). This CDR3 reads CASAQDSSYEQYF. CDR3 DNA sequence: TGTGCCAGTGCACAGGACAGCTCCTACGAGCAGTACTTC. Full variable domain (outside the CDR3, taken from reference TRBV19 and TRBJ2-7): DGGITQSPKYLFRKEGQNVTLSCEQNLNHDAMYWYRQDPGQGLRLIYYSQIVNDFQKGDIAEGYSVSREKKESFPLTVTSAQKNPTAFYLCASAQDSSYEQYFGPGTRLTVT.

The chain uses TRBV7-2 and TRBJ2-7; 7 nucleotides align to TRBD2. Germline V CDR1 and CDR2: SGHTA, FQGNSA. V lost 5 bases and J lost 3; bases outside the gene matches: 7. The CDR3 runs to 14 residues. The CDR3 bases are TGTGCCAGCAGCCAGAGACTAGCACTCTACGAGCAGTACTTC. It encodes CASSQRLALYEQYF. Full variable domain (missing parts from reference TRBV7-2 and TRBJ2-7): GAGVSQSPSNKVTEKGKDVELRCDPISGHTALYWYRQSLGQGLEFLIYFQGNSAPDKSGLPSDRFSAERTGGSVSTLTIQRTQQEDSAVYLCASSQRLALYEQYFGPGTRLTVT.

The genes are TRBV6-6 and TRBJ1-2; no reliable D call. The CDR3 has 9 residues. Germline assignment: CDR1 MNHNY and CDR2 SVGAGI (reference sequence). The V end was cut by 6 bases, the J end by 12 bases, with 8 bases between. The CDR3 loop is CASSYPHTF. The CDR3 bases are TGTGCCAGCAGCTATCCGCACACCTTC.

The V and J genes are TRBV25-1 and TRBJ2-7; D may be TRBD1 or TRBD2 (5 bases each). Looked up from germline, CDR1 is MGHDK and CDR2 is SYGVNS. There are 15 residues in the CDR3. V was trimmed by 3 bases and J by 3 bases, leaving 15 bases between them. CDR3 sequence: CASSEGRATVYEQYF. The CDR3 DNA reads as TGTGCCAGCAGTGAGGGGCGGGCGACTGTCTACGAGCAGTACTTC.

The genes are TRBV6-6 and TRBJ1-1; tentative D call: TRBD1 (5 bases). The V and J ends lost 5 bases and 6 bases respectively, with 10 bases between them. The V gene's germline CDR1 is MNHNY and CDR2 SVGAGI (reference sequence). This CDR3 is built from 12 residues. In DNA form, the CDR3 reads TGTGCCAGCAGTATTCCGGGGGCTGAAGCTTTCTTT. Its protein product is CASSIPGAEAFF.

The V gene is TRBV10-3, the J gene TRBJ2-3, with D perhaps TRBD1 or TRBD2 (5 bases each). The V gene lost 5 bases and the J gene lost 3 bases, with 15 bases spanning the gap. This CDR3 comprises 15 residues. Germline loops: CDR1 ENHRY, CDR2 SYGVKD. The CDR3 spells CAISQAGAGTDTQYF. In DNA, the CDR3 is TGTGCCATCAGTCAAGCCGGGGCAGGGACAGATACGCAGTATTTT.

The J gene is TRBJ1-4, the V gene TRBV28; D is uncertain. V shed 4 bases and J shed 15 bases, with 15 bases lying between them. Germline CDR1 reads MDHEN; CDR2 reads SYDVKM. This CDR3 is built from 12 residues. The CDR3 loop is CASSSWTDGMFF. In DNA form, the CDR3 reads TGTGCCAGCAGTTCTTGGACGGACGGCATGTTTTTT.

The chain recombines TRBV7-2 with TRBJ2-6; D not certain. With 2 bases removed from V and 2 bases from J, the gap between germline ends came to 4 bases. CDR1 is SGHTA, CDR2 FQGNSA, per germline. There are 14 residues in the CDR3. The CDR3 spells CASSLSPGANVLTF. CDR3 bases: TGTGCCAGCAGCTTATCGCCTGGGGCCAACGTCCTGACTTTC.

The chain uses TRBV7-2 and TRBJ2-7, with a tentative D call TRBD1 (6 bases). Germline assignment: CDR1 SGHTA and CDR2 FQGNSA. Trimming shortened V by 1 base and J by 6 bases, and 19 bases separated the two germline ends. This CDR3 comprises 16 residues. The CDR3 bases are TGTGCCAGCAGCTTAGTTGGGGGCTTCGGAGCCTCCGAGCAGTACTTC. Translation gives CASSLVGGFGASEQYF.

Comments on this clone: Different DNA sequences within this sample yield the same CDR3. This chain uses TRBV7-9 with TRBJ2-7; TRBD2 matches 9 bases. Unmatched junction bases numbered 6, after V lost 0 bases and J lost 0 bases. Germline V gene sequence: CDR1 SEHNR, CDR2 FQNEAQ (reference sequence). The CDR3 covers 17 residues. The CDR3 DNA reads TGTGCCAGCAGCTTAGCGCGTCAAGCGGGAGGCTCCTACGAGCAGTACTTC. Translated: CASSLARQAGGSYEQYF.

The chain couples TRBV11-2 to TRBJ2-1; 9 bases are a match to TRBD2. Germline-derived CDR1 and CDR2 are SGHAT and FQNNGV. The CDR3 covers 17 residues. Trimming cost V 5 bases and J 8 bases; bases outside gene matches: 16. The CDR3 here is CASSREPLGIAGDEQFF. The CDR3 DNA reads TGTGCCAGCAGCCGGGAACCCCTGGGGATAGCGGGAGATGAGCAGTTCTTC.

The genes are TRBV11-2 and TRBJ2-2; 11 nucleotides agree with TRBD2. Germline values: CDR1 SGHAT, CDR2 FQNNGV. The CDR3 consists of 15 residues. Trimming cost V 6 bases and J 10 bases; bases outside gene matches: 10. The CDR3 sequence: CASRTGLADPAELFF. CDR3 sequence (DNA): TGTGCCAGCAGGACGGGACTAGCGGACCCGGCGGAGCTGTTTTTT.

This clone was detected only once. At one boundary the junction diverges from the germline segment, which might be a read error. The CDR3 DNA follows: TGTGCCAGTAGCCCTAGGGCGAAGAACCCTGAAGCTTTCTTT. As protein: CASSPRAKNPEAFF. This rearrangement joins TRBV19 to TRBJ1-1; D gene ambiguous. The germline V gene encodes CDR1 LNHDA and CDR2 SQIVND (reference sequence). CDR3 length: 14 residues.

V is TRBV4-2 and J is TRBJ2-3; a possible D gene is TRBD2 (7 bases). V lost 1 base, J lost 7 bases, and 18 bases lay in between. This CDR3 region has 16 residues. Germline V gives CDR1 LGHNA, CDR2 YNFKEQ. The CDR3 protein is CASSQGGGDTGYTQYF. CDR3 DNA: TGTGCCAGCAGCCAAGGGGGGGGCGATACCGGGTATACGCAGTATTTT.

The rearrangement uses TRBV28 and TRBJ2-7; maybe TRBD2 (6 bases). This CDR3 has 16 residues. The germline CDR1 and CDR2 sequences are MDHEN and SYDVKM. Trimming removed 8 bases at V and 2 bases at J, with 22 bases between. CDR3 protein: CASERVAGTPAYEQYF. The CDR3 DNA reads TGTGCCAGCGAAAGGGTCGCGGGGACTCCAGCCTACGAGCAGTACTTC.